This T cell receptor (beta chain) was profiled in a study of blood T cell repertoires in COVID-19. Study-level information: Sites in the United States, Italy and Spain provided acute and convalescent COVID-19 samples. Nucleic acid was either cDNA or gDNA, and it came from T cells, B-cell-depleted T cells, or PBMCs.

Original analysis: Amplification of reference gene primers provided the estimated nucleated cell counts. Using immunoSEQ multiplex PCR, the repertoire was profiled, and TCRdb retains in-frame clones only, with some absent. The V and J calls and clone size were taken over from that table, and D and trimming were inferred from the DNA. The sample records 150,000 to 200,000 clones, approximately 81% being singletons. Grouping used clinical history reported by participants in a survey and questionnaire. This clone was seen just once. The ends lost 5 bases at V and 6 bases at J; junction bases unmatched: 5. The CDR3 is 15 residues long. CDR1 is MNHEY, CDR2 SVGEGT, per germline.

This chain links TRBV6-2 or TRBV6-3 with TRBJ2-5; 14 bases fit TRBD2. The receptor comes from a woman between 45 and 65 years old who had recovered from COVID-19. The specimen sequenced was PBMCs or T cells enriched from blood (not recorded which). The CDR3 DNA is TGTGCCAGCAGTGCCTGGACTAGCGGGGGGAAGACCCAGTACTTC. Translation: CASSAWTSGGKTQYF.